The sequence of this TCR beta chain was determined in a study of blood T cell repertoires in COVID-19. Turning to the study itself: Sample material is recorded as cDNA or gDNA derived from T cells, B-cell-depleted T cells, or PBMCs.

Clones were read by immunoSEQ multiplex PCR, and TCRdb kept only the in-frame ones, dropping some. Of 200,000 to 250,000 clones in the sample, more than 75% were seen once. V trimming: 2 bases; J trimming: 4 bases; junction bases outside the gene matches: 2. Germline V gene data show CDR1 as WSHSY and CDR2 as SAAADI. The CDR3 has 14 amino acids. This TCR derives from a man aged 45-65 years who had recovered from COVID-19. The sample taken for sequencing was peripheral blood. The chain joins TRBV10-2 to TRBJ1-3, with 7 bases that match TRBD1. The chain's CDR3 is CASSEPGQGNTIYF. CDR3 DNA sequence: TGCGCCAGCAGTGAGCCGGGACAGGGAAACACCATATATTTT.